One sample yielded the 24 T cell receptor beta chains listed below, sequenced in a study of monozygotic twins with inflammatory bowel disease. TCRdb re-called the 5' RACE reads and catalogs CDR3 proteins one per entry, DNA excluded. The data show around 210,000 distinct CDR3 sequences, and the top ten clones hold less than 9%. Sequencing was performed on blood. Source of these receptors: a human donor with ulcerative colitis or Crohn's disease, or a healthy co-twin of an affected twin (not recorded which).

The chain is built from TRBV19 and TRBJ1-5. This CDR3 spans 15 amino acids. Per germline, CDR1 LNHDA and CDR2 SQIVND (reference sequence). The chain's CDR3 is CASSIPLAGNQPQHF. The full variable domain, completed using reference TRBV19 and TRBJ1-5, is DGGITQSPKYLFRKEGQNVTLSCEQNLNHDAMYWYRQDPGQGLRLIYYSQIVNDFQKGDIAEGYSVSREKKESFPLTVTSAQKNPTAFYLCASSIPLAGNQPQHFGDGTRLSIL.

The chain carries TRBV5-1 and TRBJ1-5; TCRdb names TRBD1, which stays unverified in the absence of DNA. The germline gives CDR1 SGHRS, CDR2 YFSETQ. The CDR3 covers 15 residues. The CDR3 spells CASSLGDSSNQPQHF.

Here the CDR3 reads CASSPETGNNYGYTF. The chain uses TRBV5-4 and TRBJ1-2; TCRdb returns TRBD1, unconfirmable since there is no DNA. Per germline, CDR1 SGHNT and CDR2 YYREEE (reference sequence). The length of the CDR3 is 15 residues.

CDR3 sequence reads: CSAQGSNQPQHF. J is TRBJ1-5 and V is TRBV20-1; TCRdb selects TRBD1, and the lack of DNA leaves this call unchecked. This CDR3 region has 12 residues. Germline CDR1 and CDR2: DFQATT and SNEGSKA (reference sequence).

The CDR3 sequence: CARSLVPRTPSNTGELFF. The chain combines TRBV5-3 with TRBJ2-2. TRBV5-3 is annotated as an ORF whose role is uncertain. The CDR3 is 18 residues long.

The rearrangement links TRBV6-1 to TRBJ1-4; TCRdb picks TRBD1, but there is no DNA to check that call. The CDR3 covers 15 residues. Per germline, CDR1 MNHNS and CDR2 SASEGT. The CDR3 here is CASRGTGSWNEKLFF.

This chain uses TRBV19 with TRBJ2-5; TCRdb returns TRBD2, unconfirmable since there is no DNA. Germline V CDR1 and CDR2: LNHDA, SQIVND (reference sequence). The CDR3 loop spans 14 amino acids. The CDR3 loop is CASSIRTSEETQYF.

The V call is TRBV5-6, the J call TRBJ1-2; TCRdb designates TRBD1, a call that cannot be tested without DNA. Per germline, CDR1 SGHDT and CDR2 YYEEEE. This CDR3 is built from 16 residues. CDR3 region: CASSLGDDRANYGYTF.

This chain uses TRBV6-2 or TRBV6-3 with TRBJ1-5; absent DNA, TCRdb's TRBD1 call cannot be checked. CDR3 length: 14 residues. CDR1 is MNHEY and CDR2 is SVGEGT in the germline V gene. The CDR3 is CASSPAGGNQPQHF.

The rearrangement links TRBV20-1 to TRBJ2-3; there is no DNA to check the TCRdb D call of TRBD1. Germline V gene sequence: CDR1 DFQATT, CDR2 SNEGSKA (reference sequence). This CDR3 comprises 12 residues. CDR3 in amino acids: CSARGPGEAPYF.

This chain connects TRBV27 to TRBJ2-1. The length of the CDR3 is 13 residues. Germline V gene sequence: CDR1 MNHEY, CDR2 SMNVEV (reference sequence). The CDR3: CASSGGIHNEQFF.

The chain recombines TRBV9 with TRBJ1-6; as DNA is missing, the TRBD1 call by TCRdb cannot be tested. There are 14 residues in the CDR3. CDR1 is SGDLS, CDR2 YYNGEE, per germline. The CDR3 sequence: CASSVAQGATPLHF.

The chain carries TRBV12-3 or TRBV12-4 and TRBJ1-2; the TCRdb call, TRBD1, lacks DNA for checking. CDR3 size: 16 residues. CDR3 region: CASSLLGRGADYGYTF.

This chain connects TRBV28 to TRBJ1-2; as DNA is missing, the TRBD1 call by TCRdb cannot be tested. The CDR3 runs 14 residues. CDR1 and CDR2 (germline): MDHEN, SYDVKM. Here the CDR3 reads CASRTGQAHYGYTF.

The chain carries TRBV7-2 and TRBJ1-1; as DNA is missing, the TRBD1 call by TCRdb cannot be tested. CDR3 length equals 17 residues. Looked up from germline, CDR1 is SGHTA and CDR2 is FQGNSA. CDR3: CASSLGGSGQGNTEAFF.

This sequence joins TRBV7-9 and TRBJ2-7; TCRdb's assignment of TRBD2 cannot be checked, as there is no DNA. Germline loops: CDR1 SEHNR, CDR2 FQNEAQ (reference sequence). The CDR3 totals 15 residues. The CDR3 region is CASSPPGLAVNEQYF.

J is TRBJ2-1 and V is TRBV5-1; TCRdb returns TRBD2, unconfirmable since there is no DNA. This CDR3 spans 15 amino acids. The germline V gene encodes CDR1 SGHRS and CDR2 YFSETQ. Here the CDR3 reads CASSFSGSSYNEQFF.

V gene TRBV29-1 combines with J gene TRBJ1-2; absent DNA, TCRdb's TRBD1 call cannot be checked. CDR3 length: 13 amino acids. CDR1 SQVTM and CDR2 ANQGSEA come from the germline V gene. CDR3 sequence: CSGMGQGGLGYTF.

The chain joins TRBV20-1 to TRBJ1-1. This CDR3 comprises 16 residues. Looked up from germline, CDR1 is DFQATT and CDR2 is SNEGSKA (reference sequence). CDR3 protein: CSARGIRYFGNTEAFF.

The chain carries TRBV7-2 and TRBJ2-2; TCRdb picks TRBD2, but there is no DNA to check that call. Germline-derived CDR1 and CDR2 are SGHTA and FQGNSA. There are 12 residues in the CDR3. CDR3 in amino acids: CASSLPTGELFF. Full variable domain (missing parts from reference TRBV7-2 and TRBJ2-2): GAGVSQSPSNKVTEKGKDVELRCDPISGHTALYWYRQSLGQGLEFLIYFQGNSAPDKSGLPSDRFSAERTGGSVSTLTIQRTQQEDSAVYLCASSLPTGELFFGEGSRLTVL.

This rearrangement joins TRBV12-3 or TRBV12-4 to TRBJ2-3; lacking DNA, the TRBD1 call made by TCRdb goes unchecked. CDR3 length: 16 amino acids. CDR3 residues: CASGGQGARGTDTQYF.

The chain recombines TRBV19 with TRBJ1-2; TCRdb selects TRBD1, and the lack of DNA leaves this call unchecked. This CDR3 contains 17 residues. From germline, CDR1 is LNHDA and CDR2 SQIVND (reference sequence). Here the CDR3 reads CASSNLQGASSNYGYTF. The full variable domain, with the rest looked up from reference TRBV19 and TRBJ1-2, is DGGITQSPKYLFRKEGQNVTLSCEQNLNHDAMYWYRQDPGQGLRLIYYSQIVNDFQKGDIAEGYSVSREKKESFPLTVTSAQKNPTAFYLCASSNLQGASSNYGYTFGSGTRLTVV.

This chain joins TRBV7-6 and TRBJ2-2; TCRdb gives TRBD1 as the D gene, but with no DNA this cannot be confirmed. The CDR3 has 15 residues. Germline V lookup: CDR1 SGHVS, CDR2 FNYEAQ. The CDR3 sequence is CAIKYGTVNTGELFF.

This sequence joins TRBV28 and TRBJ1-4. Per the germline V gene, CDR1 is MDHEN and CDR2 is SYDVKM. The CDR3 length is 14 residues. The CDR3 loop is CASSLGRTNEKLFF.